The T cell receptor beta chain under discussion was sequenced for a study of T cells after yellow fever vaccination. Study-wide findings and caveats: Few clonotypes appeared in both CD4 and CD8 compartments.

The CDR3 runs to 15 residues. The V and J ends lost 7 bases and 6 bases respectively, with 18 bases between them. The TCR cDNA carried a universal primer site and UMIs from 5'RACE template switching. From the 5' RACE reads, TCRdb called clonotypes with MiXCR, one entry per CDR3 protein. The table records some 300,000 distinct CDR3 sequences, about 10% of them present only once. With regard to this clonotype: The antigen remains undetermined.

This TCR derives from a man aged 18 to 29 who received the YFV17D yellow fever vaccine. The chain carries TRBV12-3 or TRBV12-4 and TRBJ2-2, with D possibly matching TRBD2 (7 bases). The material was CD4+ T cells sorted from PBMCs, obtained 5 days after the yellow fever booster vaccination. The CDR3 region has the DNA TGTGCCAGCACCCTTTGGGGGGGGGCTTCCGGGGAGCTGTTTTTT. This gives the protein CASTLWGGASGELFF.